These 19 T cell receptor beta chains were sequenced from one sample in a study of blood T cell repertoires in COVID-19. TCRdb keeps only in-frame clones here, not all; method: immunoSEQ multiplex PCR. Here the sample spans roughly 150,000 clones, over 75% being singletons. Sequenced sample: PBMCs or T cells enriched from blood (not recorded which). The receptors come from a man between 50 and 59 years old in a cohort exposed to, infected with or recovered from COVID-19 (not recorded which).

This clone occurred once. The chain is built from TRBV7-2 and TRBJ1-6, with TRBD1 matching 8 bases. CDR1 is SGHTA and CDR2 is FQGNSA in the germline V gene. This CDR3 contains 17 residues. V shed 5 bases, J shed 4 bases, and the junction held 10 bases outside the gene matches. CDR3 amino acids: CASSQIRDRRYNSPLHF. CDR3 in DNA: TGTGCCAGCAGCCAAATCCGGGACAGGCGATATAATTCACCCCTCCACTTT.

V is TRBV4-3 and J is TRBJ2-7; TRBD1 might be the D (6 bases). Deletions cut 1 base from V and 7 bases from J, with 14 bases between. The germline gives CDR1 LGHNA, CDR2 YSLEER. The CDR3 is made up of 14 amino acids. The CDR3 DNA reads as TGCGCCAGCAGCCAAGGGACAACAGGGCCAGAGCAGTACTTC. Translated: CASSQGTTGPEQYF.

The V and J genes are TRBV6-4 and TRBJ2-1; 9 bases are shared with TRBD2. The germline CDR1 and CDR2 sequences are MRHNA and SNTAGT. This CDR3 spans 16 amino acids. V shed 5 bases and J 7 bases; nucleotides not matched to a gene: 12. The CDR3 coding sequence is TGTGCCAGCAGTAAGACTAGCGGCAGTTCTATTAATGAGCAGTTCTTC. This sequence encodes CASSKTSGSSINEQFF.

The CDR3 bases are TGTGCCAGCAGCTCCGGAGGGACTAGCCGGAGCTCTGGGGCCAACGTCCTGACTTTC. It yields the protein CASSSGGTSRSSGANVLTF. The genes are TRBV5-4 and TRBJ2-6; TRBD2 aligns across 9 bases. Germline assignment: CDR1 SGHNT and CDR2 YYREEE (reference sequence). The CDR3 sequence is 19 residues long. V shed 3 bases, J shed 0 bases, and the junction held 10 bases outside the gene matches.

CDR3 sequence reads: CASSLNGGAFDEQFF. The CDR3 coding sequence is TGTGCCAGCAGCTTAAACGGGGGGGCTTTTGATGAGCAGTTCTTC. V usage is TRBV7-2 and J usage is TRBJ2-1; 8 positions agree with TRBD2. V was clipped by 2 bases and J by 8 bases; unmatched bases: 8. There are 15 residues in the CDR3. Germline lookup yields CDR1 SGHTA and CDR2 FQGNSA.

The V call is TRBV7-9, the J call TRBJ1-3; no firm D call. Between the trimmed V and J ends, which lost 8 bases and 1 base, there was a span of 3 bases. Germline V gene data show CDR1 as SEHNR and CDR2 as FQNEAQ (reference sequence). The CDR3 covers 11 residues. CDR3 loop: CASASGNTIYF. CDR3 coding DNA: TGTGCCAGCGCGTCTGGAAACACCATATATTTT.

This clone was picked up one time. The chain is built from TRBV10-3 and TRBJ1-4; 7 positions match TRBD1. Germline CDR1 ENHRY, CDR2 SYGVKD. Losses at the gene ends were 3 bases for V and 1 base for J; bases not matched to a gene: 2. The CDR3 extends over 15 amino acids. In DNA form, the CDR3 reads TGTGCCATCAGTGAAAACAGGGGAACTAATGAAAAACTGTTTTTT. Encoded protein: CAISENRGTNEKLFF.

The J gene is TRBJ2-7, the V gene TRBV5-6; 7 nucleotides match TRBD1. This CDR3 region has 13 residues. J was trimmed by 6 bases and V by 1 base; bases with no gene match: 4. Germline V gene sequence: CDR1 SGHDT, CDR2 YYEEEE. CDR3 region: CASSLRGRSEQYF. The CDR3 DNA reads TGTGCCAGCAGCTTGAGGGGGCGTAGCGAGCAGTACTTC.

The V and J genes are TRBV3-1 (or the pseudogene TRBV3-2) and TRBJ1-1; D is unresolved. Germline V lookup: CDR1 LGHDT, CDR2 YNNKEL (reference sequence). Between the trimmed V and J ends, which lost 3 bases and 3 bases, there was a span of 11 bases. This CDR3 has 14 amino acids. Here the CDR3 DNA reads TGTGCCAGCAGCCATGGGTACGGAGACACTGAAGCTTTCTTT. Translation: CASSHGYGDTEAFF.

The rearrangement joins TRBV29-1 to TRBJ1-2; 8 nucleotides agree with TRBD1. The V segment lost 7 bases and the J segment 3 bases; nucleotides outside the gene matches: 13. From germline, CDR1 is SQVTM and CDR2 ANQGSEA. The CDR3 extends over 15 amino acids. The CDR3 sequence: CSANGDRGGDYGYTF. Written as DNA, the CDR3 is TGCAGCGCCAATGGCGACAGGGGAGGGGACTATGGCTACACCTTC.

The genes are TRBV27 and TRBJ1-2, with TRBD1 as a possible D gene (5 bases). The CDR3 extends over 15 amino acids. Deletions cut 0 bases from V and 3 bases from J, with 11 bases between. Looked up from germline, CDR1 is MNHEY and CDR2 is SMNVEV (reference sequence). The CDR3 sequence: CASSLSGPRDYGYTF. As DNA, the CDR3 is TGTGCCAGCAGTTTATCGGGCCCCAGGGACTATGGCTACACCTTC.

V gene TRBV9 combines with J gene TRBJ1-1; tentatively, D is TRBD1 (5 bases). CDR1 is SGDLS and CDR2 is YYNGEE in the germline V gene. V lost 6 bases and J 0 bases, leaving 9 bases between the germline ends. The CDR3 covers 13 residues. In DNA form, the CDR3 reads TGTGCCAGCACAGGGCTGGTGAACACTGAAGCTTTCTTT. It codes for CASTGLVNTEAFF.

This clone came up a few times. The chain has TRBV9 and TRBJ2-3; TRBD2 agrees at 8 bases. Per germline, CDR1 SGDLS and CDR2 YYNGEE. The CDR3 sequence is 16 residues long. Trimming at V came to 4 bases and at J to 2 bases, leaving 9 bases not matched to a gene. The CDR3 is CASSSPPGGVTDTQYF. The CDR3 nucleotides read TGTGCCAGCAGCTCCCCCCCGGGAGGGGTCACAGATACGCAGTATTTT.

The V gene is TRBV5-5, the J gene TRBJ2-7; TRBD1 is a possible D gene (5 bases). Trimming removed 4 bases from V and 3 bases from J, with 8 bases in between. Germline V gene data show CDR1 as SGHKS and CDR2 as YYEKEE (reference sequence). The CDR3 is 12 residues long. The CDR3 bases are TGTGCCAGCAGCACAGACAGCTACGAGCAGTACTTC. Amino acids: CASSTDSYEQYF.

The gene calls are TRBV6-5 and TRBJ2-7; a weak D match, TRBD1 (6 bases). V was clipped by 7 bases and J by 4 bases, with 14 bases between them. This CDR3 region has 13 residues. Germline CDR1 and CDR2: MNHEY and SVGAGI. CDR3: CASMNPRGYEQYF. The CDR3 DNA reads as TGTGCCAGCATGAACCCCAGGGGTTACGAGCAGTACTTC.

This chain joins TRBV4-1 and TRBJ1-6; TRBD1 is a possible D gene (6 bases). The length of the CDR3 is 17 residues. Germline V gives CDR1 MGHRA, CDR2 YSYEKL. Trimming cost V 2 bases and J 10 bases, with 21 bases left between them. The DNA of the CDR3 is TGCGCCAGCAGCCAAAGCTTGGACAGCCGAACTGGGTCACCCCTCCACTTT. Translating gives CASSQSLDSRTGSPLHF.

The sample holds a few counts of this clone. CDR3 in amino acids: CSASRSSGSSDTQYF. CDR3 DNA sequence: TGCAGTGCTAGTAGGTCTAGCGGGAGTTCTGATACGCAGTATTTT. The chain employs TRBV20-1 and TRBJ2-3, with 10 bases that match TRBD2. The junction had 9 bases not matched to a gene; V was cut back by 3 bases and J by 6 bases. Germline lookup yields CDR1 DFQATT and CDR2 SNEGSKA (reference sequence). There are 15 residues in the CDR3.

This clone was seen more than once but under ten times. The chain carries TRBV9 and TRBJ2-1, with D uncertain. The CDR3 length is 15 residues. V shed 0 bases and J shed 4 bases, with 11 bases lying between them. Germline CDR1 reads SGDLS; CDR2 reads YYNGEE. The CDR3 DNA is TGTGCCAGCAGCGTAGGAGGAGCCGGGTACAATGAGCAGTTCTTC. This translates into CASSVGGAGYNEQFF.

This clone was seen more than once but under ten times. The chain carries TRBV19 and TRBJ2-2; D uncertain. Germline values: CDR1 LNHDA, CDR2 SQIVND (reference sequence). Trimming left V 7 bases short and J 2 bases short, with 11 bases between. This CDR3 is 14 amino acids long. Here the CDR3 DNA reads TGTGCCAGTAAAGGAGAAGGCAACACCGGGGAGCTGTTTTTT. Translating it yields CASKGEGNTGELFF. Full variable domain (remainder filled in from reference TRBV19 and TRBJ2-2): DGGITQSPKYLFRKEGQNVTLSCEQNLNHDAMYWYRQDPGQGLRLIYYSQIVNDFQKGDIAEGYSVSREKKESFPLTVTSAQKNPTAFYLCASKGEGNTGELFFGEGSRLTVL.